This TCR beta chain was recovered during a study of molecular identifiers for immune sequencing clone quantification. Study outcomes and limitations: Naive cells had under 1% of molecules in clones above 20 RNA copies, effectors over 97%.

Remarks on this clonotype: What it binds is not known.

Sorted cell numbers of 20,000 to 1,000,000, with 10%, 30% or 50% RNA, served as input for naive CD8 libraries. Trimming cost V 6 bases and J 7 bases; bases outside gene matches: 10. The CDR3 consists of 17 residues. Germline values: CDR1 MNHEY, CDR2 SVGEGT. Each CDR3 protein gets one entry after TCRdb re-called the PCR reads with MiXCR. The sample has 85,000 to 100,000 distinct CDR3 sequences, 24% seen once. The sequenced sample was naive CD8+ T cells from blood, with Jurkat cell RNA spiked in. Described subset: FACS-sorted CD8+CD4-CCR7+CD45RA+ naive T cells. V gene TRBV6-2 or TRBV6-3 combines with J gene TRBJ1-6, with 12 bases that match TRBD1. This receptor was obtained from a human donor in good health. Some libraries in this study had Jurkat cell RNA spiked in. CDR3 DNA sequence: TGTGCCAGCAGCCGGGGACAGGGGGCCGTGTTGAATTCACCCCTCCACTTT. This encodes CASSRGQGAVLNSPLHF.